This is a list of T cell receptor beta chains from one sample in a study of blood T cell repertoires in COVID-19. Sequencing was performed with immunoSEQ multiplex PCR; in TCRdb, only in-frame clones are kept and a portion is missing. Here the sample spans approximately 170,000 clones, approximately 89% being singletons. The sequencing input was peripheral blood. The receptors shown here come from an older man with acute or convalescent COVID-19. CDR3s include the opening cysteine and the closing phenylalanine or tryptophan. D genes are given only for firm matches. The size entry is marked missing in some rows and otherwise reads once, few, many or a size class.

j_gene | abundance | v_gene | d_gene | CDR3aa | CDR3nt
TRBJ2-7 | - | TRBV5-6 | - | CASSLRRVYEQYF | TGTGCCAGCAGCTTAAGGAGGGTCTACGAGCAGTACTTC
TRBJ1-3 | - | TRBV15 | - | CATSRDQGLVNTIYF | TGTGCCACCAGCAGAGATCAGGGACTCGTAAACACCATATATTTT
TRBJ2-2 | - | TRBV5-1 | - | CASSLAATTGELFF | TGCGCCAGCAGCTTGGCCGCAACAACCGGGGAGCTGTTTTTT
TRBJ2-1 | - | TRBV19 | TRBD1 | CASSIYTGGNEQFF | TGTGCCAGTAGTATTTATACAGGGGGGAATGAGCAGTTCTTC
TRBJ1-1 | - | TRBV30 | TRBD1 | CAWSGRDRANTEAFF | TGTGCCTGGAGTGGCCGTGACAGGGCGAACACTGAAGCTTTCTTT
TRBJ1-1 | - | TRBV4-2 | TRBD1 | CASSPRPSTGTEAFF | TGTGCCAGCAGCCCTAGACCGTCGACAGGGACTGAAGCTTTCTTT
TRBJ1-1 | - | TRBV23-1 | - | CASSHYDITGDEAFF | TGCGCCAGCAGTCATTACGATATTACAGGAGATGAAGCTTTCTTT
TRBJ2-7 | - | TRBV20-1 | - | CSATHSDEQYF | TGCAGTGCAACCCATAGCGACGAGCAGTACTTC
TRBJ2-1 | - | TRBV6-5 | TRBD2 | CASGIAGGFNEQFF | TGTGCCAGCGGCATAGCGGGAGGTTTCAATGAGCAGTTCTTC
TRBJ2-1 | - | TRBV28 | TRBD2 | CASISAGGYSYNEQFF | TGTGCCAGCATTTCTGCCGGGGGGTACTCCTACAATGAGCAGTTCTTC
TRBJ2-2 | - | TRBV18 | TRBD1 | CASSPAATGVGELFF | TGTGCCAGCTCACCGGCCGCGACAGGGGTTGGGGAGCTGTTTTTT
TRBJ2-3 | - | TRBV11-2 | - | CASSSQDTDTQYF | TGTGCCAGCAGCTCTCAGGACACAGATACGCAGTATTTT
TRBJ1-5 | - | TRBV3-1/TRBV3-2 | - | CASSQYPGQPQHF | TGTGCCAGCAGCCAATATCCGGGTCAGCCCCAGCATTTT
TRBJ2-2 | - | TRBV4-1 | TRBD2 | CASSQGPPASGRVTGELFF | TGCGCCAGCAGCCAAGGCCCCCCGGCTAGCGGGAGGGTCACCGGGGAGCTGTTTTTT
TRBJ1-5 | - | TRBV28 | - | CASSSTTGHNQPQHF | TGTGCCAGCAGTTCCACAACAGGGCACAATCAGCCCCAGCATTTT
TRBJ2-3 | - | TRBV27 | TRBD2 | CASSPNPAGGPTDTQYF | TGTGCCAGCAGCCCCAATCCCGCGGGAGGGCCGACAGATACGCAGTATTTT
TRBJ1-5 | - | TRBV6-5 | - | CASSFDRYQPQHF | TGTGCCAGCAGCTTTGACAGGTATCAGCCCCAGCATTTT
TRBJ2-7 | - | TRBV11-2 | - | CASSPLRLRGYEQYF | TGTGCCAGCAGCCCTCTTAGGCTACGCGGGTACGAGCAGTACTTC
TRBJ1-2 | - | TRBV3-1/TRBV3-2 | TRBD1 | CASSQPDRERGYTF | TGTGCCAGCAGCCAACCGGACAGGGAACGGGGCTACACCTTC
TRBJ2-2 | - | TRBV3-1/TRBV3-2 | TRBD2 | CASSQGVAGGSTGELFF | TGTGCCAGCAGCCAAGGGGTAGCGGGAGGAAGCACCGGGGAGCTGTTTTTT
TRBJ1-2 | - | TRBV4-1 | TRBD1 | CASSIGTDYGYTF | TGCGCCAGCAGCATTGGGACAGACTATGGCTACACCTTC
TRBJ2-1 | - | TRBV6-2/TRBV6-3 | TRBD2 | CASSYTRRTSGAYNEQFF | TGTGCCAGCAGTTACACACGCAGAACTAGCGGGGCTTACAATGAGCAGTTCTTC
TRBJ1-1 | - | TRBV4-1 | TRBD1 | CASRQGGQGLTEAFF | TGCGCCAGCAGGCAGGGCGGACAGGGGCTTACTGAAGCTTTCTTT
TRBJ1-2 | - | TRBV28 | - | CASSPSGLGRYGYTF | TGTGCCAGCAGCCCAAGCGGGTTGGGACGCTATGGCTACACCTTC
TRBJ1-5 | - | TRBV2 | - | CASTPRDSYQPQHF | TGTGCCAGCACCCCTCGGGACTCCTATCAGCCCCAGCATTTT
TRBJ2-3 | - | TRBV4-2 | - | CASSQGGSGDTQYF | TGTGCCAGCAGCCAGGGCGGCAGCGGGGATACGCAGTATTTT
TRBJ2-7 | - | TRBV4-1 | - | CASSPRDTSSYEQYF | TGCGCCAGCAGCCCCCGGGACACCAGCTCCTACGAGCAGTACTTC
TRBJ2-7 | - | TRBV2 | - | CATGQRGGEQYF | TGTGCCACGGGACAACGAGGGGGCGAGCAGTACTTC
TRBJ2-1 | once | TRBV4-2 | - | CASSQGVAEALYNEQFF | TGTGCCAGCAGCCAAGGTGTAGCGGAGGCTCTCTACAATGAGCAGTTCTTC
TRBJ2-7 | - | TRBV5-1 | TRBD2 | CASSLAGTISEQYF | TGCGCCAGCAGCTTGGCAGGGACTATCAGCGAGCAGTACTTC
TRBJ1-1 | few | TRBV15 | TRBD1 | CATSTRGLANTEAFF | TGTGCCACCAGCACCAGGGGGCTCGCGAACACTGAAGCTTTCTTT
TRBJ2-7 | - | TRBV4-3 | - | CASSRTGFYEQYF | TGCGCCAGCAGCCGCACAGGGTTCTACGAGCAGTACTTC
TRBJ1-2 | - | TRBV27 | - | CASSPLGHPINYGYTF | TGTGCCAGCAGTCCCCTGGGACACCCGATTAACTATGGCTACACCTTC
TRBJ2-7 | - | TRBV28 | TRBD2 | CASSKLAGTHSREQYF | TGTGCCAGCAGTAAGTTAGCGGGAACCCACTCGCGGGAGCAGTACTTC
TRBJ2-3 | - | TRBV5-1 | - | CASSRGSPGDTQYF | TGCGCCAGCAGCCGGGGATCCCCGGGGGATACGCAGTATTTT
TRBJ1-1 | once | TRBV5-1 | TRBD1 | CASSLGQGAGTEAFF | TGCGCCAGCAGCTTGGGGCAGGGGGCTGGCACTGAAGCTTTCTTT